Sequencing of this TCR beta chain was carried out in a study of T cell repertoires in cytomegalovirus infection. Study-level information: Use of recently identified HLA-C-restricted and well-studied HLA-B-restricted CMV epitopes was part of the study. CMV infection together with matching HLA type was indicated by public TCR beta signatures. Study-wide points: The ex vivo response was dominated by HLA-C-restricted CMV-specific TCR beta clonotypes. Cumulative frequency (of public TCR beta family members) identified carriers of CMV plus the relevant HLA.

The CDR3 spans 12 residues. Trimming shortened V by 0 bases and J by 7 bases, and 7 bases separated the two germline ends. CDR1 and CDR2 (germline): SGHDT, YYEEEE. One entry per CDR3 protein, called by TCRdb with MiXCR from the reads. The sample holds fewer than 850,000 distinct CDR3 sequences, about 28% seen once. At least ten counts were recorded for this clonotype. The antigen is not known. The rearrangement uses TRBV5-6 and TRBJ1-1; D is possibly TRBD1 (6 bases). This TCR derives from a human donor in good health (CMV status not recorded). Some clones in this sample may be carry-over from other donors' samples. This sample comprised cultured CD8+ T cells from PBMCs, obtained from culture after CMV antigen stimulation. CDR3 amino acids: CASSLGTDEAFF. The CDR3 bases are TGTGCCAGCAGCTTGGGGACAGATGAAGCTTTCTTT.